This T cell receptor beta chain emerged from a study of persistence of HIV-infected CD4 T cells (dated by TCRdb to the early 2020s). In terms of the full investigation: The study isolated CMV- and HIV-1 Gag-responding CD4+ T cells from ART-treated individuals to examine antigen-driven clonal expansion of HIV-1-infected cells. Apart from a couple of participants who underwent leukapheresis at a single time point, peripheral blood samples of up to roughly 180 mL were collected from participants at multiple time points. Suppressive ART had been received by participants for a median of around eight years. The clonality of all cells in each sorted population was measured by TCRbeta sequencing, and the clonality of infected cells was measured by proviral sequencing. In the cross-participant TCR cluster analysis, about 8 participants were included for CMV and roughly 7 participants were included for Gag.

A note on this clone: The antigen this receptor binds is unknown. No much larger clone is present one base from it, and per-base qualities are unavailable.

The germline V gene supplies CDR1 KGHDR and CDR2 SFDVKD. The CDR3 spans 11 residues, from the cysteine through the phenylalanine. Solely the CDR3 DNA is kept, with 33 bases framed from the first base. The trim is 6 bases for V and 4 bases for J, with a gap of 4 bases between the germline ends. The treatment or condition label, as the study defines it: suppressive antiretroviral therapy. A pool of overlapping HIV-1 Gag 15-mer peptides was used at 0.8 to 1 ug per peptide per mL for cell stimulation. Nonresponding CD40L-negative CD69-negative CD45RO-high memory CD4+ T cells were sorted as memory populations depleted of antigen-responding cells. HIV-1-infected adults in whom suppressive ART had been started during chronic infection were enrolled as participants. For at least 4 years, participants had undetectable plasma HIV-1 RNA, below 50 copies/mL. To be included, participants needed a CD4+ T cell count above 400 cells/uL and a positive CMV serology. Before stimulation, PBMCs were isolated using density centrifugation and then depleted of CD8+ T cells. For less than 20 hours, CD8-depleted PBMCs were stimulated with anti-CD28/CD49d costimulation, a CD40-blocking antibody, and enfuvirtide, which was added to prevent new infections. Cells were sorted on a Beckman Coulter MoFlo Legacy or XDP sorter, with propidium iodide excluding dead cells. Genomic DNA was extracted using the QIAamp DNA Mini Kit for samples with more than one million cells and using the Quick-DNA Microprep Kit for all other samples.

TCRbeta repertoires were sequenced from genomic DNA with the immunoSEQ hsTCRB assay version 4 in survey mode. For TCRbeta sequencing, genomic DNA was diluted to approximately 9 ng/uL, with up to 1 ug used per sample. As for how the authors treated the data: Analysis of the TCRbeta data was done in ImmunoSeq Analyzer 3.0, and diversity was computed on productive nucleotide rearrangements. The improved Chao index was used to estimate lower-bound TCR diversity, and the Gini coefficient was used to estimate clonality using the Immunarch R package. Different nucleotide rearrangements encoding the same CDR3beta amino acid sequence were treated as distinct clonotypes. Differential abundance analysis found TCRbeta sequences that were significantly enriched in antigen-responding cells compared with anti-CD3/anti-CD28-activated cells. GLIPH2 grouped TCRs by predicted peptide-MHC specificity, both within each participant and across combined participant data sets. The table was pulled from immuneACCESS by TCRdb, which kept in-frame rearrangements only. Such tables lose some clones; where checked, under half of the loss comes from unresolved V genes, and the rest has no known cause. V, J and clone size are those of that table, while D and trimming were read from the DNA. The sample table lists about 43,000 clones, about four fifths of them with a count of one. The ten most abundant clones make up 14% of the sample.

Summary of the overall study and its limitations: Bulk TCR analyses could not be limited to the rare CMV-responding cells that actually contained HIV-1 proviruses. Within the same sorted populations, TCR oligoclonality correlated with proviral oligoclonality. The study involved few individuals and tested only a limited range of antigens. TCRbeta richness in CMV- and Gag-responding cells was significantly lower than in anti-CD3/anti-CD28-responding cells; CMV-responding cells had higher oligoclonality than CD3/CD28-stimulated and Gag-responding cells. Antigen-responding cells were enriched for expanded CDR3beta sequences that were degenerate, which suggests that CD4+ responses to CMV and Gag underwent convergent selection.

Specimen: CD4+ T cells sorted from PBMCs after roughly 18-hour stimulation, collected from a patient who received antiretroviral therapy. The label giving this sample's cell subset or site can be read as: CD40L-CD69- CD45RO-high memory CD4 T cells not responding to Gag peptides. The chain is made from TRBV24-1 and TRBJ2-3; the D gene lacks a confident call. The origin of this receptor is an adult man with HIV who was CMV-seropositive. The CDR3: CATSFSDTQYF. At the DNA level, the sequence is TGTGCCACCAGTTTTTCAGATACGCAGTATTTT.